One sample yielded the 8 T cell receptor beta chains listed below, sequenced in a study of cytotoxic CD8 clonotypes in ibrutinib-treated CLL. Repertoires were generated with immunoSEQ multiplex PCR, while TCRdb's copy carries only in-frame clones and drops some. The table includes around 310,000 clones, around four fifths detected once. This specimen was PBMCs, taken before ibrutinib treatment. These receptors originate from a human donor with chronic lymphocytic leukemia.

The rearrangement uses TRBV5-4 and TRBJ1-1; 7 bases are a match to TRBD1. CDR1 is SGHNT and CDR2 is YYREEE in the germline V gene (reference sequence). With V trimmed by 4 bases and J by 4 bases, 7 bases remained unmatched. This CDR3 contains 14 residues. In DNA form, the CDR3 reads TGTGCCAGCAGCGGCAATGACAGGGTCACTGAAGCTTTCTTT. Amino acid sequence: CASSGNDRVTEAFF.

This sequence joins TRBV5-1 and TRBJ2-7, with 8 bases that match TRBD1. V shed 4 bases, J shed 0 bases, and the junction held 3 bases outside the gene matches. The CDR3 consists of 14 residues. Germline V CDR1 and CDR2: SGHRS, YFSETQ. The chain's CDR3 is CASSPGQDSYEQYF. In nucleotides, the CDR3 is TGCGCCAGCAGCCCGGGACAGGACTCCTACGAGCAGTACTTC.

This chain uses TRBV7-9 with TRBJ2-5; the D is unclear. V was cut by 0 bases and J by 4 bases, with 6 bases left in between. The CDR3 consists of 13 residues. Looked up from germline, CDR1 is SEHNR and CDR2 is FQNEAQ (reference sequence). The CDR3 loop is CASSLAYLETQYF. The CDR3 nucleotides are TGTGCCAGCAGCTTAGCGTATTTAGAGACCCAGTACTTC.

CDR3 sequence (DNA): TGTGCCAGCAGCACCGGACAGGACTATGGCTACACCTTC. Its protein is CASSTGQDYGYTF. This chain uses TRBV7-6 with TRBJ1-2; TRBD1 aligns across 7 bases. This CDR3 contains 13 residues. Trimming removed 5 bases from V and 3 bases from J; junction bases left unmatched: 3. Germline V CDR1 and CDR2: SGHVS, FNYEAQ.

CDR3 DNA: TGCGCCAGCAGCCGCGGACTAGCGGGAAACTACGAGCAGTACTTC. Translating gives CASSRGLAGNYEQYF. The J gene is TRBJ2-7, the V gene TRBV4-3, with 12 bases aligning to TRBD2. The CDR3 is 15 residues long. V lost 4 bases and J lost 3; bases outside the gene matches: 4. Germline assignment: CDR1 LGHNA and CDR2 YSLEER.

J is TRBJ2-3 and V is TRBV5-4; 11 positions match TRBD2. Trimming took 4 bases from V and 5 from J; bases not matched to a gene: 15. The CDR3 contains 18 residues. The V gene's germline CDR1 is SGHNT and CDR2 YYREEE (reference sequence). The CDR3: CASSQAILAGVEGDTQYF. CDR3 in DNA: TGTGCCAGCAGCCAGGCAATACTAGCGGGAGTTGAGGGAGATACGCAGTATTTT.

The V gene is TRBV5-6, the J gene TRBJ2-1; 15 positions agree with TRBD2. The CDR3 totals 14 residues. Germline V lookup: CDR1 SGHDT, CDR2 YYEEEE. V dropped 3 bases and J dropped 12; count of bases not matched to a gene: 4. The CDR3 sequence: CASSSGLAGGGQFF. In nucleotides, the CDR3 is TGTGCCAGCAGCTCCGGACTAGCGGGAGGGGGGCAGTTCTTC.

The chain has TRBV5-6 and TRBJ2-7; D is ambiguous. This CDR3 is built from 12 residues. Per the germline V gene, CDR1 is SGHDT and CDR2 is YYEEEE. V lost 1 base and J lost 4, with 6 bases in between. The CDR3: CASSLFVYEQYF. The CDR3 DNA sequence: TGTGCCAGCAGCTTGTTCGTGTACGAGCAGTACTTC.